This TCR beta chain comes out of a study of shared clonotypes between healthy human individuals. V was cut by 4 bases and J by 0 bases, with 11 bases left in between. The CDR3 sequence is 15 residues long. In germline, CDR1 is SGHRS, CDR2 YFSETQ. Data came from immunoSEQ multiplex PCR; TCRdb stores just in-frame clones and leaves some out. The sample lists about 2.3 million clones; more than 85% were seen once. Sequencing was carried out using naive CD4+ T cells from PBMCs. Subset defined: CD45RA+ positively selected. The sequence came from a man aged 18-30 years in good health. Some clones in this sample may be carry-over from other donors' samples. The chain employs TRBV5-1 and TRBJ2-1, with D uncertain. The CDR3 nucleotides read TGCGCCAGCAGCCGACCAGTTGACTCCTACAATGAGCAGTTCTTC. This sequence encodes CASSRPVDSYNEQFF.